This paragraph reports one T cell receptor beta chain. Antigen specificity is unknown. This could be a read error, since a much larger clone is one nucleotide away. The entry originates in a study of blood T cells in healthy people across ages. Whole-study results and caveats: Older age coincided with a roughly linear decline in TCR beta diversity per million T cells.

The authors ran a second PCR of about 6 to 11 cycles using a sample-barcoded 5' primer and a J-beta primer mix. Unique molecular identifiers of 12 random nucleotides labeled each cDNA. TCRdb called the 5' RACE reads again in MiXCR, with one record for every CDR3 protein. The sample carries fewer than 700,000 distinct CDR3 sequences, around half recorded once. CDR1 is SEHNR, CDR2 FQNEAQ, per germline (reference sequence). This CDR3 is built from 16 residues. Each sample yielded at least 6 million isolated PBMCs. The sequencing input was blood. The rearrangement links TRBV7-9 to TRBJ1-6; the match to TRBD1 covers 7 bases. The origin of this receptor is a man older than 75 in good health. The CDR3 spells CASSFGSGQPNSPPHF. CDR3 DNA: TGTGCCAGCAGCTTCGGATCGGGACAGCCGAATTCACCCCCCCACTTT.